The clone carrying this T cell receptor (beta chain) was seen more than once but under ten times. As yet, its antigen is unknown. The data were obtained in a study of vaccination and CD4 T cells after COVID-19. With the Oncomine TCR Beta short-read assay, DNA from cultured CD4+ T cells was sequenced. TCRdb re-called the PCR reads through MiXCR, storing one row per CDR3 protein. The table lists about 25,000 distinct CDR3 sequences, 36% of them singletons. CDR1 and CDR2 from the germline V gene are LNHDA and SQIVND (reference sequence). The CDR3 has 14 residues. With 6 bases clipped from V and 3 bases from J, the junction kept 3 bases outside the gene matches. The time point: late sampling 161 to 241 days after vaccination in three convalescent patients. As for treatment: approximately 9-day PBMC culture with coronavirus spike peptide pools or control peptides (ViraFEST assay).

This TCR derives from a human donor who had recovered from COVID-19. The chain joins TRBV19 to TRBJ2-2; 8 nucleotides match TRBD1. The starting material was CD4+ T cells from blood, cultured in vitro, obtained about 7 months after SARS-CoV-2 vaccination. CDR3 residues: CASRTGVDTGELFF. Here the CDR3 DNA reads TGTGCCAGTAGGACAGGGGTGGACACCGGGGAGCTGTTTTTT. Full variable domain (missing parts from reference TRBV19 and TRBJ2-2): DGGITQSPKYLFRKEGQNVTLSCEQNLNHDAMYWYRQDPGQGLRLIYYSQIVNDFQKGDIAEGYSVSREKKESFPLTVTSAQKNPTAFYLCASRTGVDTGELFFGEGSRLTVL.